Described below is a single TCR beta chain sequence and its context. The record originates from a study of blood T cell repertoires in COVID-19. Trimming cost V 0 bases and J 14 bases, with 26 bases left between them. This CDR3 comprises 17 residues. Looked up from germline, CDR1 is LGHDT and CDR2 is YNNKEL (reference sequence). Profiled with immunoSEQ multiplex PCR; TCRdb holds only in-frame clones, not every one. This sample has over 110,000 clones, with nearly 85% found just once. The sequencing input was PBMCs or T cells enriched from blood (not recorded which). The V call is TRBV3-1 (or the pseudogene TRBV3-2), the J call TRBJ2-1; TRBD2 might be the D (5 bases). This clonotype was obtained from a man in his forties or fifties in a cohort exposed to, infected with or recovered from COVID-19 (not recorded which). The DNA of the CDR3 is TGTGCCAGCAGCCAAGATATGGGATGGGAGCGGCGTACCTCGGAGTTCTTC. This translates into CASSQDMGWERRTSEFF.